A selection of T cell receptor beta chains follows, all from one sample in a study of T cell changes during pregnancy in multiple sclerosis. Assay: immunoSEQ multiplex PCR; the TCRdb copy retains only in-frame clones and omits some. The sample includes tens of thousands of clones, about nine tenths seen only once; the top ten take approximately 2.8%. The sample was CD8+ T cells from peripheral blood mononuclear cells, taken before pregnancy. The receptors come from a female donor with multiple sclerosis, enrolled in a pregnancy study. Each CDR3 is given with its conserved first and last residue. Each record gives: D gene, V gene, clone size, J gene, CDR3 protein, CDR3 DNA. A D gene is named only where the DNA matches it firmly. A clone size is listed for some rows: how often the clone was seen (once, few, many), or a class if it is expanded.

d_gene: TRBD1
v_gene: TRBV2
abundance: -
j_gene: TRBJ1-5
CDR3aa: CASSGQEYSNQPQHF
CDR3nt: TGTGCCAGCAGCGGACAGGAGTATAGCAATCAGCCCCAGCATTTT

d_gene: -
v_gene: TRBV13
abundance: -
j_gene: TRBJ1-2
CDR3aa: CASSPVETF
CDR3nt: TGTGCCAGCAGCCCAGTCGAAACCTTC

d_gene: TRBD2
v_gene: TRBV6-5
abundance: medium-sized
j_gene: TRBJ2-3
CDR3aa: CASRGGGETDTQYF
CDR3nt: TGTGCCAGCAGGGGCGGGGGGGAAACAGATACGCAGTATTTT

d_gene: -
v_gene: TRBV7-2
abundance: -
j_gene: TRBJ2-7
CDR3aa: CASSLLGSLSSYEQYF
CDR3nt: TGTGCCAGCAGCTTACTGGGCAGCCTTAGCTCCTACGAGCAGTACTTC

d_gene: -
v_gene: TRBV6-5
abundance: -
j_gene: TRBJ1-1
CDR3aa: CASSRLRDTEAFF
CDR3nt: TGTGCCAGCAGTCGCCTCAGGGACACTGAAGCTTTCTTT

d_gene: -
v_gene: TRBV13
abundance: -
j_gene: TRBJ2-7
CDR3aa: CASSARVIAYEQYF
CDR3nt: TGTGCCAGCAGCGCCAGGGTCATCGCCTACGAGCAGTACTTC

d_gene: -
v_gene: TRBV5-1
abundance: -
j_gene: TRBJ2-7
CDR3aa: CASSFAGSYEQYF
CDR3nt: TGCGCCAGCAGCTTCGCGGGCTCCTACGAGCAGTACTTC

d_gene: TRBD1
v_gene: TRBV4-1
abundance: -
j_gene: TRBJ2-7
CDR3aa: CASSPSPGTAYEQYF
CDR3nt: TGCGCCAGCAGCCCGAGTCCCGGGACAGCCTACGAGCAGTACTTC

d_gene: TRBD1
v_gene: TRBV5-4
abundance: -
j_gene: TRBJ2-7
CDR3aa: CATGQGYEQYF
CDR3nt: TGTGCCACTGGACAGGGCTACGAGCAGTACTTC

d_gene: -
v_gene: TRBV7-7
abundance: -
j_gene: TRBJ2-3
CDR3aa: CASSLTNGYTDTQYF
CDR3nt: TGTGCTAGCAGCCTGACAAATGGTTATACAGATACGCAGTATTTT

d_gene: -
v_gene: TRBV4-3
abundance: -
j_gene: TRBJ1-1
CDR3aa: CASSQDQDITEAFF
CDR3nt: TGCGCCAGCAGCCAAGATCAGGATATCACTGAAGCTTTCTTT

d_gene: -
v_gene: TRBV7-9
abundance: -
j_gene: TRBJ2-1
CDR3aa: CASLRSSYNEQFF
CDR3nt: TGTGCCAGCCTGCGGAGCTCCTACAATGAGCAGTTCTTC

d_gene: -
v_gene: TRBV19
abundance: -
j_gene: TRBJ2-5
CDR3aa: CASSIIGPGQETQYF
CDR3nt: TGTGCCAGTAGTATAATAGGTCCGGGACAAGAGACCCAGTACTTC

d_gene: TRBD2
v_gene: TRBV7-2
abundance: -
j_gene: TRBJ2-5
CDR3aa: CASSFLGGASETQYF
CDR3nt: TGTGCCAGCAGCTTTCTCGGGGGGGCCTCGGAGACCCAGTACTTC

d_gene: -
v_gene: TRBV27
abundance: -
j_gene: TRBJ1-1
CDR3aa: CASSPQGVTEAFF
CDR3nt: TGTGCCAGCAGTCCACAGGGAGTCACTGAAGCTTTCTTT

d_gene: -
v_gene: TRBV6-4
abundance: once
j_gene: TRBJ2-3
CDR3aa: CASSDVQGTDTQYF
CDR3nt: TGTGCCAGCAGTGACGTCCAGGGCACAGATACGCAGTATTTT

d_gene: -
v_gene: TRBV5-8
abundance: once
j_gene: TRBJ1-2
CDR3aa: CASSLVGGASYGYTF
CDR3nt: TGTGCCAGCAGCTTGGTCGGGGGGGCTAGTTATGGCTACACCTTC

d_gene: TRBD2
v_gene: TRBV9
abundance: -
j_gene: TRBJ2-1
CDR3aa: CASSGLADEQFF
CDR3nt: TGTGCCAGCAGCGGACTAGCGGATGAGCAGTTCTTC

d_gene: -
v_gene: TRBV6-1
abundance: -
j_gene: TRBJ2-3
CDR3aa: CASSEGAGTGISTDTQYF
CDR3nt: TGTGCCAGCAGTGAAGGGGCAGGGACTGGGATAAGCACAGATACGCAGTATTTT

d_gene: -
v_gene: TRBV2
abundance: -
j_gene: TRBJ2-7
CDR3aa: CASRGGEGYEQYF
CDR3nt: TGTGCCAGCAGAGGGGGGGAAGGGTACGAGCAGTACTTC

d_gene: TRBD1
v_gene: TRBV9
abundance: -
j_gene: TRBJ2-7
CDR3aa: CASPLDYRGDYEQYF
CDR3nt: TGTGCCAGCCCACTCGACTACAGGGGTGACTACGAGCAGTACTTC

d_gene: TRBD1
v_gene: TRBV19
abundance: -
j_gene: TRBJ2-4
CDR3aa: CASSTQQGLAKNIQYF
CDR3nt: TGTGCCAGTAGTACCCAACAGGGGCTCGCCAAAAACATTCAGTACTTC

d_gene: -
v_gene: TRBV6-1
abundance: once
j_gene: TRBJ2-7
CDR3aa: CASSEWGEWYF
CDR3nt: TGTGCCAGCAGTGAGTGGGGGGAGTGGTACTTC

d_gene: TRBD1
v_gene: TRBV27
abundance: -
j_gene: TRBJ2-3
CDR3aa: CASSSGQSTDTQYF
CDR3nt: TGTGCCAGCAGTTCGGGACAGTCCACAGATACGCAGTATTTT

d_gene: TRBD1
v_gene: TRBV4-3
abundance: -
j_gene: TRBJ1-1
CDR3aa: CASSYTGETEAFF
CDR3nt: TGCGCCAGCAGCTATACAGGGGAAACTGAAGCTTTCTTT

d_gene: -
v_gene: TRBV2
abundance: -
j_gene: TRBJ2-3
CDR3aa: CASSEARYSKTDTQYF
CDR3nt: TGTGCCAGCAGTGAAGCCCGGTATTCAAAAACAGATACGCAGTATTTT

d_gene: TRBD1
v_gene: TRBV4-3
abundance: -
j_gene: TRBJ1-2
CDR3aa: CASSQETGGSLYGYTF
CDR3nt: TGCGCCAGCAGCCAAGAGACAGGGGGTTCTTTGTATGGCTACACCTTC

d_gene: -
v_gene: TRBV6-5
abundance: -
j_gene: TRBJ2-7
CDR3aa: CASSYSAGMIYEQYF
CDR3nt: TGTGCCAGCAGTTACTCGGCAGGAATGATCTACGAGCAGTACTTC

d_gene: -
v_gene: TRBV21-1
abundance: -
j_gene: TRBJ2-6
CDR3aa: CASSKVSSGDSENFGANVLTF
CDR3nt: TGTGCCAGCAGCAAAGTGAGTAGCGGGGACAGCGAGAACTTTGGGGCCAACGTCCTGACTTTC

d_gene: -
v_gene: TRBV4-3
abundance: -
j_gene: TRBJ1-2
CDR3aa: CASSPSGGDDGYTF
CDR3nt: TGCGCCAGCAGCCCAAGTGGGGGGGACGATGGCTACACCTTC

d_gene: TRBD1
v_gene: TRBV7-8
abundance: -
j_gene: TRBJ1-6
CDR3aa: CASSLNNRGNPLFHF
CDR3nt: TGTGCCAGCAGCTTAAATAACAGGGGGAACCCACTTTTCCACTTT

d_gene: -
v_gene: TRBV25-1
abundance: once
j_gene: TRBJ1-2
CDR3aa: CASSSTDWDKDYGYTF
CDR3nt: TGTGCCAGCAGTTCCACGGACTGGGACAAGGACTATGGCTACACCTTC

d_gene: -
v_gene: TRBV6-5
abundance: -
j_gene: TRBJ2-7
CDR3aa: CASSPSSSYEQYF
CDR3nt: TGTGCCAGCAGCCCTTCCTCCTCCTACGAGCAGTACTTC

d_gene: TRBD1
v_gene: TRBV4-3
abundance: -
j_gene: TRBJ2-7
CDR3aa: CASSRDREIDEQYF
CDR3nt: TGCGCCAGCAGTCGAGACAGGGAAATTGACGAGCAGTACTTC

d_gene: -
v_gene: TRBV5-1
abundance: -
j_gene: TRBJ1-1
CDR3aa: CASSLAGREGFGTEAFF
CDR3nt: TGCGCCAGCAGCTTGGCCGGGAGGGAAGGGTTCGGCACTGAAGCTTTCTTT

d_gene: TRBD2
v_gene: TRBV18
abundance: -
j_gene: TRBJ2-2
CDR3aa: CASSLKLATFGELFF
CDR3nt: TGTGCCAGCTCACTCAAACTAGCGACGTTCGGGGAGCTGTTTTTT

d_gene: -
v_gene: TRBV7-6
abundance: many
j_gene: TRBJ2-7
CDR3aa: CASSLVQGLEQYF
CDR3nt: TGTGCCAGCAGCTTAGTTCAGGGCCTCGAGCAGTACTTC

d_gene: -
v_gene: TRBV9
abundance: -
j_gene: TRBJ2-6
CDR3aa: CASSVQGSGANVLTF
CDR3nt: TGTGCCAGCAGCGTCCAGGGGTCCGGGGCCAACGTCCTGACTTTC

d_gene: -
v_gene: TRBV7-9
abundance: -
j_gene: TRBJ1-6
CDR3aa: CATFPSEGRYNSPLHF
CDR3nt: TGTGCCACCTTCCCGTCCGAGGGCCGCTATAATTCACCCCTCCACTTT

d_gene: -
v_gene: TRBV11-1
abundance: -
j_gene: TRBJ2-3
CDR3aa: CASSPDWGNTQYF
CDR3nt: TGTGCCAGCAGCCCGGACTGGGGAAATACGCAGTATTTT

d_gene: TRBD1
v_gene: TRBV7-9
abundance: once
j_gene: TRBJ2-1
CDR3aa: CASRGQGLYNEQFF
CDR3nt: TGTGCCAGCAGGGGACAGGGCCTCTACAATGAGCAGTTCTTC

d_gene: TRBD1
v_gene: TRBV7-3
abundance: -
j_gene: TRBJ2-3
CDR3aa: CASSSTGGWGTDTQYF
CDR3nt: TGTGCCAGCAGCTCGACAGGGGGCTGGGGCACAGATACGCAGTATTTT